One and the same sample provided the 10 T cell receptor beta chains below, sequenced in a study of STAT5B mutations in CD4+ large granular lymphocyte leukemia. Clones were sequenced by immunoSEQ multiplex PCR, and TCRdb holds only the in-frame ones, with some missing. Of roughly 48,000 clones listed, under 80% are singletons. Sample: CD4+ T cells from blood buffy coats. These receptors came from a human donor in good health.

This clone was picked up one time. The chain employs TRBV6-6 and TRBJ2-5, with D tentatively TRBD1 or TRBD2 (6 bases each). Germline CDR1 and CDR2: MNHNY and SVGAGI (reference sequence). With 7 bases removed from V and 5 bases from J, the gap between germline ends came to 14 bases. The length of the CDR3 is 13 residues. The CDR3 nucleotides are TGTGCCAGCACCGGGGGCCCCAGGGAGACCCAGTACTTC. It yields the protein CASTGGPRETQYF.

The rearrangement uses TRBV15 and TRBJ1-2, with TRBD1 matching 8 bases. J lost 8 bases, V lost 4 bases, and 6 bases had no gene match. This CDR3 has 13 residues. Germline assignment: CDR1 LNHNV and CDR2 YYDKDF (reference sequence). The CDR3 DNA is TGTGCCACCAGCACGCAGGGGGCGGTGGGCTACACCTTC. Translated, it gives CATSTQGAVGYTF.

The chain uses TRBV6-1 and TRBJ1-4; D gene unclear. Trimming removed 0 bases at V and 4 bases at J, with 9 bases between. Looked up from germline, CDR1 is MNHNS and CDR2 is SASEGT. The CDR3 is 15 amino acids. The CDR3 DNA follows: TGTGCCAGCAGTGAAGCCCTAGGCCATAATGAAAAACTGTTTTTT. The encoded protein is CASSEALGHNEKLFF.

The J gene is TRBJ2-3, the V gene TRBV5-1, with D perhaps TRBD1 or TRBD2 (6 bases each). The CDR3 is 14 residues long. CDR1 is SGHRS and CDR2 is YFSETQ in the germline V gene. V was clipped by 5 bases and J by 2 bases, with 12 bases between them. CDR3 loop: CASRTWGATDTQYF. CDR3 nucleotides: TGCGCCAGCAGAACGTGGGGGGCCACAGATACGCAGTATTTT.

This chain links TRBV19 with TRBJ1-2, with D possibly being TRBD1 (6 bases). The germline gives CDR1 LNHDA, CDR2 SQIVND (reference sequence). CDR3 length equals 14 residues. Deletions cut 2 bases from V and 7 bases from J, with 14 bases between. For the CDR3, the DNA is TGTGCCAGTAGTATAAGGCAGGGACATGGTGGCTACACCTTC. This codes for CASSIRQGHGGYTF. Filled out from reference TRBV19 and TRBJ1-2, the complete variable domain reads DGGITQSPKYLFRKEGQNVTLSCEQNLNHDAMYWYRQDPGQGLRLIYYSQIVNDFQKGDIAEGYSVSREKKESFPLTVTSAQKNPTAFYLCASSIRQGHGGYTFGSGTRLTVV.

This sequence joins TRBV15 and TRBJ2-3; D may be TRBD1 (5 bases). The ends were cut back, 0 bases at V and 0 bases at J, with 13 bases in the middle. This CDR3 comprises 17 residues. Germline values: CDR1 LNHNV, CDR2 YYDKDF (reference sequence). The CDR3 reads CATSRDYDSSSTDTQYF. In DNA, the CDR3 is TGTGCCACCAGCAGAGATTATGACAGCAGCAGCACAGATACGCAGTATTTT. The full variable domain, in which reference TRBV15 and TRBJ2-3 provide the parts outside the CDR3, is DAMVIQNPRYQVTQFGKPVTLSCSQTLNHNVMYWYQQKSSQAPKLLFHYYDKDFNNEADTPDNFQSRRPNTSFCFLDIRSPGLGDTAMYLCATSRDYDSSSTDTQYFGPGTRLTVL.

The chain combines TRBV9 with TRBJ2-7; TRBD1 might be the D (6 bases). CDR1 and CDR2 (germline): SGDLS, YYNGEE. This CDR3 comprises 15 residues. Trimming removed 0 bases from V and 4 bases from J, with 14 bases in between. Written as DNA, the CDR3 is TGTGCCAGCAGCGTAGGAATAGGGGGAGTATACGAGCAGTACTTC. Translation gives CASSVGIGGVYEQYF.

This clone appeared a single time. The chain is built from TRBV6-4 and TRBJ1-4; D is unclear. V dropped 6 bases and J dropped 8 bases, with 13 bases sitting between them. The CDR3 runs to 13 residues. The germline gives CDR1 MRHNA, CDR2 SNTAGT. CDR3 protein: CASSPNRGEKLFF. DNA of the CDR3: TGTGCCAGCAGCCCGAACCGGGGAGAAAAACTGTTTTTT.

The V and J genes are TRBV10-3 and TRBJ1-5; D is unresolved. This CDR3 spans 13 amino acids. V shed 0 bases and J shed 11 bases, with 11 bases lying between them. Germline CDR1 is ENHRY and CDR2 is SYGVKD. The CDR3 reads CAISESAGNAQHF. The CDR3 DNA sequence: TGTGCCATCAGTGAGTCGGCTGGGAATGCCCAGCATTTT.

The V gene is TRBV6-1, the J gene TRBJ1-3; D not certain. The V end lost 4 bases, the J end lost 7 bases, and 14 bases lay between the germline ends. Germline V gene lookup returns CDR1 MNHNS and CDR2 SASEGT. CDR3 size: 14 residues. The CDR3 coding sequence is TGTGCCAGCAGTGGGAACGGTCTCGGGAACACCATATATTTT. The encoded protein is CASSGNGLGNTIYF.